This T cell receptor (beta chain) was sequenced for a study of control samples from healthy donors and cancer patients. Germline V gene data show CDR1 as LNHDA and CDR2 as SQIVND (reference sequence). V lost 7 bases to trimming and J lost 1 base, with 11 bases between them. The CDR3 has 14 residues. Measured with immunoSEQ multiplex PCR; TCRdb has only the in-frame clones, and not every one. The sample lists about 110,000 clones; around nine tenths were seen once. The specimen was blood. This chain uses TRBV19 with TRBJ1-3; D gene uncertain. The TCR sequence derives from a human donor in good health. The donor label of this sample is uncertain. The DNA of the CDR3 is TGTGCCAGTACCCCGGGCCATTCTGGAAACACCATATATTTT. Translated: CASTPGHSGNTIYF.